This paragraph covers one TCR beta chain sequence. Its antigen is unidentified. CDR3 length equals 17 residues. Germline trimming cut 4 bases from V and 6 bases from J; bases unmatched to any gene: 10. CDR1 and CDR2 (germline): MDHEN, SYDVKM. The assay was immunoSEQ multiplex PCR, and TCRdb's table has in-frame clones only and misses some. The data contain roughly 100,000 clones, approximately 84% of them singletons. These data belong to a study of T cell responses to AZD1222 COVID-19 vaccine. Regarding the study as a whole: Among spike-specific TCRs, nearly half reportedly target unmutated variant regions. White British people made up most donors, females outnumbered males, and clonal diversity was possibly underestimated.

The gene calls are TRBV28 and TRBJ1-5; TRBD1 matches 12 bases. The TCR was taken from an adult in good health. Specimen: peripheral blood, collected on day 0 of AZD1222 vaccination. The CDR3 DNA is TGTGCCAGCAGTTCCGGGACAGGGGGCCAGGGGAGTCAGCCCCAGCATTTT. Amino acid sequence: CASSSGTGGQGSQPQHF.